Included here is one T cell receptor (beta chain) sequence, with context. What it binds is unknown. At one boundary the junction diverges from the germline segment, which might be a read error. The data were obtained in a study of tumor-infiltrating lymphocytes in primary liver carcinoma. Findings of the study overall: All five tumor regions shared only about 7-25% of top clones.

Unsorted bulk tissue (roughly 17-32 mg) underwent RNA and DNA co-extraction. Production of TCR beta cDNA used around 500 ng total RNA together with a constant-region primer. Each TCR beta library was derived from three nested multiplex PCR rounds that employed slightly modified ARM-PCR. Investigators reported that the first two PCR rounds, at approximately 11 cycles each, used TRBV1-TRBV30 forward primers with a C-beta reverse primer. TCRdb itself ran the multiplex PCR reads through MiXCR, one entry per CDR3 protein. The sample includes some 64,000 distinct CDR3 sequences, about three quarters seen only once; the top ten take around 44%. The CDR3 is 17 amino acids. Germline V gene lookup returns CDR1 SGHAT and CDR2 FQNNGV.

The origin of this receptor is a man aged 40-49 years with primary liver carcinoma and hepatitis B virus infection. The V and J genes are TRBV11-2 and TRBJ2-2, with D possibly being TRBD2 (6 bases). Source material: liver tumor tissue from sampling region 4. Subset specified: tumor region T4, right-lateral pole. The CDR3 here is CASSLELGGTNTRELLF. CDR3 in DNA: TGTGCCAGCAGCTTAGAATTAGGAGGGACGAACACCAGGGAGCTGTTATTT.